Below, 20 T cell receptor beta chains from the same sample are listed, as sequenced in a study of T cell responses to AZD1222 COVID-19 vaccine. Only in-frame clones appear in the TCRdb table, and some are missing; sequencing was by immunoSEQ multiplex PCR. The table records under 250,000 clones, approximately 94% of them present only once. This material consisted of peripheral blood, taken on day 0 of MenACWY control vaccination. All receptors derive from an adult in good health.

This chain links TRBV14 with TRBJ1-1; no clear D gene. CDR1 and CDR2 from the germline V gene are SGHDN and FVKESK. Trimming removed 4 bases at V and 0 bases at J, with 6 bases between. This CDR3 region has 13 residues. CDR3 amino acids: CASSLYMNTEAFF. The DNA for the CDR3 is TGTGCCAGCAGCCTATATATGAACACTGAAGCTTTCTTT. The whole variable domain, remainder taken from reference TRBV14 and TRBJ1-1, is EAGVTQFPSHSVIEKGQTVTLRCDPISGHDNLYWYRRVMGKEIKFLLHFVKESKQDESGMPNNRFLAERTGGTYSTLKVQPAELEDSGVYFCASSLYMNTEAFFGQGTRLTVV.

The sample holds one count of this clone. The V call is TRBV5-4, the J call TRBJ1-1; the D gene is possibly TRBD1 (5 bases). CDR1 and CDR2 (germline): SGHNT, YYREEE (reference sequence). There are 15 residues in the CDR3. Trimming cost V 1 base and J 0 bases, with 10 bases left between them. The CDR3 sequence: CASSLTGPMNTEAFF. The CDR3 nucleotides read TGTGCCAGCAGCTTGACAGGACCAATGAACACTGAAGCTTTCTTT.

A single count supports this clone. The genes are TRBV6-2 or TRBV6-3 and TRBJ1-2; a possible D gene is TRBD1 (5 bases). Trimming removed 2 bases at V and 8 bases at J, with 21 bases between. Germline loops: CDR1 MNHEY, CDR2 SVGEGT. The CDR3 runs 16 residues. This CDR3 reads CASSYPPGTRRRGYTF. In DNA form, the CDR3 reads TGTGCCAGCAGTTACCCTCCAGGGACGCGTCGTCGGGGCTACACCTTC.

This clone was picked up a small number of times. Different DNA sequences within this sample yield the same CDR3. The chain combines TRBV18 with TRBJ2-2; no firm D call. The CDR3 has 12 residues. V was clipped by 2 bases and J by 2 bases, with 0 bases between them. In germline, CDR1 is KGHSH, CDR2 LQKENI. CDR3 nucleotides: TGTGCCAGCTCACCAAACACCGGGGAGCTGTTTTTT. Its protein is CASSPNTGELFF.

V and J are TRBV12-5 and TRBJ1-3, with D possibly being TRBD1 (5 bases). V was clipped by 1 base and J by 6 bases, with 10 bases between them. The CDR3 covers 14 residues. The germline gives CDR1 LGHNT, CDR2 FRNRAP. This CDR3 is CASGLAREVNTIYF. The CDR3 DNA reads TGTGCTAGTGGTTTGGCCAGGGAGGTAAACACCATATATTTT.

This clone was seen a single time. V and J are TRBV6-5 and TRBJ1-4; D not resolved. This CDR3 has 15 amino acids. Germline loops: CDR1 MNHEY, CDR2 SVGAGI. Trimming stripped 0 bases from V and 7 bases from J, with 12 bases between. The CDR3, as DNA: TGTGCCAGCAGTTACTCCCCCAGTGGAGGTGAAAAACTGTTTTTT. It encodes CASSYSPSGGEKLFF.

The chain couples TRBV6-5 to TRBJ2-3; D is unresolved. From germline, CDR1 is MNHEY and CDR2 SVGAGI. This CDR3 has 14 residues. V was trimmed by 5 bases and J by 3 bases, leaving 12 bases between them. The CDR3 DNA reads TGTGCCAGCAGTCTGGATAAGGCGACAGATACGCAGTATTTT. This gives the protein CASSLDKATDTQYF.

The rearrangement links TRBV7-2 to TRBJ1-4, with TRBD1 as a possible D gene (5 bases). Per germline, CDR1 SGHTA and CDR2 FQGNSA. This CDR3 is built from 14 residues. Trimming cost V 5 bases and J 5 bases, with 12 bases left between them. The CDR3 bases are TGTGCCAGCAGCCTTGACAGTTGGAATGAAAAACTGTTTTTT. Amino acids: CASSLDSWNEKLFF.

CDR3 protein: CAWGDRGANNEQFF. CDR3 nucleotides: TGTGCCTGGGGGGACAGGGGAGCTAACAATGAGCAGTTCTTC. The V and J genes are TRBV30 and TRBJ2-1, with 10 bases that match TRBD1. Germline lookup yields CDR1 GTSNPN and CDR2 SVGIG (reference sequence). Unmatched junction bases numbered 6, after V lost 5 bases and J lost 5 bases. The length of the CDR3 is 14 residues. The full variable domain, rest sourced from reference TRBV30 and TRBJ2-1, is SQTIHQWPATLVQPVGSPLSLECTVEGTSNPNLYWYRQAAGRGLQLLFYSVGIGQISSEVPQNLSASRPQDRQFILSSKKLLLSDSGFYLCAWGDRGANNEQFFGPGTRLTVL.

The J gene is TRBJ1-5, the V gene TRBV5-6; D may be TRBD1 (5 bases). Germline V gives CDR1 SGHDT, CDR2 YYEEEE. V was pared by 4 bases and J by 0 bases, with 14 bases between. This CDR3 has 16 amino acids. This CDR3 is CASSRAGPNSNQPQHF. CDR3 DNA: TGTGCCAGCAGCCGAGCGGGGCCTAATAGCAATCAGCCCCAGCATTTT.

The chain carries TRBV10-3 and TRBJ2-3; 7 positions match TRBD1. The CDR3 spans 15 residues. Unmatched junction bases numbered 9, after V lost 3 bases and J lost 6 bases. Germline V lookup: CDR1 ENHRY, CDR2 SYGVKD. In DNA form, the CDR3 reads TGTGCCATCAGTGATGGGGCAGGGGGTCGGGATACGCAGTATTTT. Its protein product is CAISDGAGGRDTQYF.

This chain connects TRBV6-2 or TRBV6-3 to TRBJ1-6; D remains unclear. The V gene lost 2 bases and the J gene lost 10 bases, with 9 bases spanning the gap. Germline V gene data show CDR1 as MNHEY and CDR2 as SVGEGT. The CDR3 length is 13 residues. The CDR3 sequence is CASSYRTPSPLHF. The DNA for the CDR3 is TGTGCCAGCAGTTACCGCACTCCATCACCCCTCCACTTT.

This clone has more than one count but fewer than ten. This chain links TRBV4-2 with TRBJ1-1; 7 bases align to TRBD1. This CDR3 region has 15 residues. Germline trimming cut 6 bases from V and 1 base from J; bases unmatched to any gene: 8. CDR1 and CDR2 from the germline V gene are LGHNA and YNFKEQ. The CDR3, as DNA: TGTGCCAGCAGACAGTCCAGGGGGGAGAACACTGAAGCTTTCTTT. It encodes CASRQSRGENTEAFF.

This chain connects TRBV6-1 to TRBJ1-1; TRBD1 matches at 7 bases. Germline V lookup: CDR1 MNHNS, CDR2 SASEGT. CDR3 length: 15 amino acids. Unmatched junction bases numbered 6, after V lost 5 bases and J lost 0 bases. CDR3 loop: CASSHPGQVNTEAFF. The CDR3 DNA reads as TGTGCCAGCAGTCACCCAGGACAGGTGAACACTGAAGCTTTCTTT.

This chain connects TRBV4-2 to TRBJ2-1; D possibly corresponds to TRBD2 (7 bases). Trimming took off 1 base at V and 8 bases at J, with 15 bases between the two ends. The germline CDR1 and CDR2 sequences are LGHNA and YNFKEQ. The CDR3 totals 15 residues. The CDR3 region has the DNA TGTGCCAGCAGCCAAGGGGGGGGCGTAGGGTATGAGCAGTTCTTC. Translating gives CASSQGGGVGYEQFF.

The chain links TRBV2 to TRBJ1-5, with TRBD1 identical over 8 bases. The V segment lost 8 bases and the J segment 2 bases; nucleotides outside the gene matches: 2. The germline CDR1 and CDR2 sequences are SNHLY and FYNNEI. The CDR3 has 13 amino acids. The CDR3 sequence: CASRGQGNQPQHF. For the CDR3, the DNA is TGTGCCAGCCGGGGACAGGGCAATCAGCCCCAGCATTTT.

V is TRBV6-1 and J is TRBJ1-2; D uncertain. The CDR3 runs 13 residues. V lost 1 base and J lost 8, with 11 bases in between. CDR1 is MNHNS, CDR2 SASEGT, per germline. CDR3 coding DNA: TGTGCCAGCAGTGAAGGCCAGGTGGGAGGCTACACCTTC. Translation gives CASSEGQVGGYTF.

V is TRBV14 and J is TRBJ1-1; D ambiguous. The germline V gene has CDR1 SGHDN and CDR2 FVKESK. V was shortened by 3 bases and J by 3 bases, with 11 bases between the two germline ends. The CDR3 extends over 14 amino acids. The CDR3 is CASSQLRWDTEAFF. In DNA form, the CDR3 reads TGTGCCAGCAGCCAGTTGAGGTGGGACACTGAAGCTTTCTTT. Combining the CDR3 with reference TRBV14 and TRBJ1-1 gives the whole variable domain EAGVTQFPSHSVIEKGQTVTLRCDPISGHDNLYWYRRVMGKEIKFLLHFVKESKQDESGMPNNRFLAERTGGTYSTLKVQPAELEDSGVYFCASSQLRWDTEAFFGQGTRLTVV.

V is TRBV29-1 and J is TRBJ1-1; 7 nucleotides match TRBD1. The junction had 4 bases not matched to a gene; V was cut back by 6 bases and J by 3 bases. In germline, CDR1 is SQVTM, CDR2 ANQGSEA. There are 12 residues in the CDR3. In DNA, the CDR3 is TGCAGCGTCCGAACAGGGGACACTGAAGCTTTCTTT. It translates to CSVRTGDTEAFF. The full variable domain, its missing parts supplied by reference TRBV29-1 and TRBJ1-1, is SAVISQKPSRDICQRGTSLTIQCQVDSQVTMMFWYRQQPGQSLTLIATANQGSEATYESGFVIDKFPISRPNLTFSTLTVSNMSPEDSSIYLCSVRTGDTEAFFGQGTRLTVV.

The chain is built from TRBV4-1 and TRBJ2-7; weak D call: TRBD1 (7 bases). The length of the CDR3 is 14 residues. V gave up 5 bases and J gave up 7 bases, with 18 bases separating them. Germline-derived CDR1 and CDR2 are MGHRA and YSYEKL. The CDR3 bases are TGCGCCAGCAGCGTTAACCCGCGGGACAGAGAGCAGTACTTC. It specifies CASSVNPRDREQYF.